A single sample gave rise to the 11 T cell receptor beta chains below, sequenced in a study of control samples from healthy donors and cancer patients (TCRdb year 2020). The library came from the immunoSEQ multiplex PCR assay. TCRdb stores this immuneACCESS table with in-frame sequences only. Part of the clones is absent; in the studies checked, under half of the shortfall reflects unresolved V genes, and no reason is known for the rest. This sample holds around 130,000 clones; more than 70% were observed only once. The ten largest clones add up to about 40% of the sample. Specimen: blood. These receptors originate from a man aged 45-65 years in good health.

This rearrangement joins TRBV6-1 to TRBJ1-3; the D is unclear. The CDR3 has 14 residues. Germline-derived CDR1 and CDR2 are MNHNS and SASEGT. V was cut by 3 bases and J by 2 bases, with 8 bases left in between. CDR3 sequence: CASSEGRAGNTIYF. The CDR3 nucleotides read TGTGCCAGCAGTGAGGGTCGGGCTGGAAACACCATATATTTT.

The V call is TRBV30, the J call TRBJ1-2; 8 bases align to TRBD1. V trimming: 4 bases; J trimming: 4 bases; junction bases outside the gene matches: 8. The CDR3 spans 14 residues. The germline gives CDR1 GTSNPN, CDR2 SVGIG (reference sequence). The CDR3 spells CAWTGAGGGYGYTF. The CDR3 DNA sequence: TGTGCCTGGACAGGGGCAGGGGGCGGCTATGGCTACACCTTC.

The chain carries TRBV5-1 and TRBJ1-6; a possible D gene is TRBD1 (5 bases). Germline V gene sequence: CDR1 SGHRS, CDR2 YFSETQ. V lost 0 bases, J lost 5 bases, and 9 bases lay in between. The CDR3 covers 15 residues. The CDR3, as DNA: TGCGCCAGCAGCTTGGAAGGCAGGGATAATTCACCCCTCCACTTT. Residues: CASSLEGRDNSPLHF.

The table lists this clone with a few counts. The chain recombines TRBV28 with TRBJ1-1; D is unresolved. Germline assignment: CDR1 MDHEN and CDR2 SYDVKM. This CDR3 region has 14 residues. Between the trimmed V and J ends, which lost 4 bases and 3 bases, there was a span of 12 bases. CDR3 sequence (DNA): TGTGCCAGCAGTTCCGCGGCCTTTTACACTGAAGCTTTCTTT. Its translation is CASSSAAFYTEAFF.

This clone showed up just once. The chain recombines TRBV5-4 with TRBJ1-6, with 9 bases fitting TRBD1. Germline V lookup: CDR1 SGHNT, CDR2 YYREEE (reference sequence). This CDR3 is built from 12 residues. J lost 17 bases, V lost 1 base, and 4 bases had no gene match. The DNA for the CDR3 is TGTGCCAGCAGCTTGCCGGACAGGGGAATCCACTTT. Protein: CASSLPDRGIHF. Full variable domain (remainder filled in from reference TRBV5-4 and TRBJ1-6): ETGVTQSPTHLIKTRGQQVTLRCSSQSGHNTVSWYQQALGQGPQFIFQYYREEENGRGNFPPRFSGLQFPNYSSELNVNALELDDSALYLCASSLPDRGIHFGNGTRLTVT.

This chain links TRBV7-8 with TRBJ2-3; D might be TRBD1 or TRBD2, each matching 5 bases. Trimming removed 7 bases from V and 2 bases from J, with 19 bases in between. In germline, CDR1 is SGHVS, CDR2 FQNEAQ. This CDR3 comprises 16 residues. The CDR3 DNA reads as TGTGCCAGCACCCTTCGGGACCGAGCCCCCACAGATACGCAGTATTTT. Encoded protein: CASTLRDRAPTDTQYF. Drawing the rest from reference TRBV7-8 and TRBJ2-3, the complete variable domain is GAGVSQSPRYKVAKRGQDVALRCDPISGHVSLFWYQQALGQGPEFLTYFQNEAQLDKSGLPSDRFFAERPEGSVSTLKIQRTQQEDSAVYLCASTLRDRAPTDTQYFGPGTRLTVL.

The V call is TRBV6-2 or TRBV6-3, the J call TRBJ2-5, with TRBD1 as a possible D gene (5 bases). The CDR3 covers 15 residues. Germline V lookup: CDR1 MNHEY, CDR2 SVGEGT. Between the trimmed V and J ends, which lost 4 bases and 7 bases, there was a span of 19 bases. CDR3 coding DNA: TGTGCCAGCAGTTTAGGGGCCCTCCCTTTGGTGACCCAGTACTTC. This encodes CASSLGALPLVTQYF.

The chain has TRBV6-6 and TRBJ1-2, with a weak D call TRBD1 (6 bases). The CDR3 is made up of 13 amino acids. Germline lookup yields CDR1 MNHNY and CDR2 SVGAGI (reference sequence). Trimming shortened V by 1 base and J by 4 bases, and 7 bases separated the two germline ends. CDR3 bases: TGTGCCAGCAGTTACTACAGGGCCTATGGCTACACCTTC. This codes for CASSYYRAYGYTF.

The chain has TRBV6-5 and TRBJ2-7; TRBD2 aligns across 8 bases. Germline V CDR1 and CDR2: MNHEY, SVGAGI. CDR3 length: 14 residues. The trim removed 5 bases at V and 0 bases at J, leaving 3 bases unmatched. CDR3: CASSTGRVSYEQYF. The CDR3 DNA sequence: TGTGCCAGCAGTACCGGGAGGGTCTCCTACGAGCAGTACTTC.

V gene TRBV7-6 combines with J gene TRBJ2-3; D gene unclear. CDR3 length: 17 amino acids. CDR1 SGHVS and CDR2 FNYEAQ come from the germline V gene. Between the trimmed V and J ends, which lost 0 bases and 1 base, there was a span of 14 bases. The CDR3 sequence is CASSLARKVRGTDTQYF. CDR3 coding DNA: TGTGCCAGCAGCTTAGCGCGAAAGGTTAGAGGCACAGATACGCAGTATTTT. Together with reference TRBV7-6 and TRBJ2-3, the CDR3 gives the full variable domain: GAGVSQSPRYKVTKRGQDVALRCDPISGHVSLYWYRQALGQGPEFLTYFNYEAQQDKSGLPNDRFSAERPEGSISTLTIQRTEQRDSAMYRCASSLARKVRGTDTQYFGPGTRLTVL.

The genes are TRBV24-1 and TRBJ2-3, with 8 bases that match TRBD1. Losses at the gene ends were 4 bases for V and 3 bases for J; bases not matched to a gene: 5. The CDR3 extends over 15 amino acids. Germline V lookup: CDR1 KGHDR, CDR2 SFDVKD. CDR3 DNA sequence: TGTGCCACCAGTGACCAGGGGGCGGTGACAGATACGCAGTATTTT. Amino acids: CATSDQGAVTDTQYF.